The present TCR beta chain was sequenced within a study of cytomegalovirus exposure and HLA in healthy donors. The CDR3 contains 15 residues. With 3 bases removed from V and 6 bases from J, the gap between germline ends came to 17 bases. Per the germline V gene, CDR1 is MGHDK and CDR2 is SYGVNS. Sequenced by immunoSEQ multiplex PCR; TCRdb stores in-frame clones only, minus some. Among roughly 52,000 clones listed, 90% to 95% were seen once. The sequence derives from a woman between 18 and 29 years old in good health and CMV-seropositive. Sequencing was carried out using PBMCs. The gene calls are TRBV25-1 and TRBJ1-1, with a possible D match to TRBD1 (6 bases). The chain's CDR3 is CASSEGGGRRSEAFF. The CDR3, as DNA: TGTGCCAGCAGTGAGGGGGGGGGCCGGAGGTCTGAAGCTTTCTTT.